This entry concerns a single T cell receptor beta chain. What it binds is not known. Terminally differentiated effector memory CD45RA+ cells were left out of the naive CD8 fraction, which was CD45RO-negative and positively selected for CCR7. These data originate in a study of shared clonotypes between healthy human individuals. Study details: The donor group consisted of a couple of women and three men, aged 18 to 49. Findings of the study overall: Generally, estimated richness proved larger in naive subsets than it did in memory subsets.

CDR3 length: 16 amino acids. The germline gives CDR1 MDHEN, CDR2 SYDVKM. Losses at the gene ends were 1 base for V and 1 base for J; bases not matched to a gene: 5. Each subset's genomic DNA was split evenly across several immunoSEQ plates. Replicate sorted-subset PCRs were loaded with around 200 ng DNA, 30,000 to 35,000 T cell genomes. Data came from immunoSEQ multiplex PCR; TCRdb stores just in-frame clones and leaves some out. The top ten hold around 0.21% of the sample, which has 800,000 or so clones, 95% to 97% seen once. Sequencing used naive CD8+ T cells sorted from blood. This clonotype was obtained from a man aged 30 to 45 in good health. The J gene is TRBJ2-3, the V gene TRBV28; TRBD2 agrees at 7 bases. The DNA of the CDR3 is TGTGCCAGCAGTTTATATGTTACTAGCGGCACAGATACGCAGTATTTT. Translated, it gives CASSLYVTSGTDTQYF.